This is a list of T cell receptor beta chains from one sample in a study of blood T cells in healthy people across ages. TCRdb fed the 5' RACE reads into MiXCR, producing one record per CDR3 protein. The data show under 700,000 distinct CDR3 sequences, 24% seen once. These data were also reused for a study on T cells of mothers and their children.

Sequenced material: blood. Receptors originate from a boy aged 5-17 years in good health. The CDR3 runs from the conserved cysteine through the conserved F or W. The order of the fields is D gene, clone size, J gene, V gene, CDR3 protein, CDR3 DNA. A D gene is named only where the DNA matches it firmly. Clone size is stated in some rows and not others, as once, few, many or a class when expanded.

d_call: TRBD2
clone_size: few
j_call: TRBJ2-4
v_call: TRBV6-5
cdr3_aa: CASRPGLAGPKNIQYF
cdr3_nt: TGTGCCAGCAGACCAGGACTAGCGGGACCCAAAAACATTCAGTACTTC

d_call: .
clone_size: few
j_call: TRBJ1-1
v_call: TRBV5-1
cdr3_aa: CASSLVGVRGFFPGVTNTEAFF
cdr3_nt: TGCGCCAGCAGCTTGGTTGGGGTGAGGGGGTTCTTCCCAGGGGTGACGAACACTGAAGCTTTCTTT

d_call: TRBD1
clone_size: .
j_call: TRBJ1-1
v_call: TRBV27
cdr3_aa: CASSDQGDREVTEAFF
cdr3_nt: TGTGCCAGCAGTGATCAAGGAGACAGGGAAGTGACTGAAGCTTTCTTT

d_call: .
clone_size: .
j_call: TRBJ2-1
v_call: TRBV5-6
cdr3_aa: CASSLAMAQSYDEQFF
cdr3_nt: TGTGCCAGCAGCTTGGCCATGGCGCAATCCTACGATGAGCAGTTCTTC

d_call: .
clone_size: .
j_call: TRBJ1-1
v_call: TRBV5-1
cdr3_aa: CASRTEHLNTEAFF
cdr3_nt: TGCGCCAGCAGGACGGAACACTTGAACACTGAAGCTTTCTTT

d_call: .
clone_size: .
j_call: TRBJ1-1
v_call: TRBV30
cdr3_aa: CAWTTLTGNTEAFF
cdr3_nt: TGTGCCTGGACCACCCTGACAGGGAACACTGAAGCTTTCTTT

d_call: TRBD1
clone_size: few
j_call: TRBJ2-7
v_call: TRBV6-1
cdr3_aa: CASSETGTGYYEQYF
cdr3_nt: TGTGCCAGCAGTGAAACCGGGACAGGGTATTACGAGCAGTACTTC

d_call: .
clone_size: .
j_call: TRBJ2-1
v_call: TRBV9
cdr3_aa: CASSGILFNEQFF
cdr3_nt: TGTGCCAGCAGCGGTATATTGTTCAATGAGCAGTTCTTC

d_call: .
clone_size: .
j_call: TRBJ2-5
v_call: TRBV6-1
cdr3_aa: CASSEMGVQETQYF
cdr3_nt: TGTGCCAGCAGTGAAATGGGTGTCCAAGAGACCCAGTACTTC

d_call: .
clone_size: .
j_call: TRBJ2-7
v_call: TRBV4-2
cdr3_aa: CASSQLGRESYEQYF
cdr3_nt: TGTGCCAGCAGCCAATTGGGAAGGGAATCCTACGAGCAGTACTTC

d_call: TRBD2
clone_size: many
j_call: TRBJ2-5
v_call: TRBV6-6
cdr3_aa: CASSRTTSGQETQYF
cdr3_nt: TGTGCCAGCAGTCGAACGACTAGCGGTCAAGAGACCCAGTACTTC

d_call: .
clone_size: .
j_call: TRBJ2-1
v_call: TRBV12-3/TRBV12-4
cdr3_aa: CASSLWHNMHNEQFF
cdr3_nt: TGTGCCAGCAGTTTATGGCATAATATGCACAATGAGCAGTTCTTC

d_call: .
clone_size: few
j_call: TRBJ2-5
v_call: TRBV12-3/TRBV12-4
cdr3_aa: CASSHTSPETQYF
cdr3_nt: TGTGCCAGCAGCCATACTAGCCCCGAGACCCAGTACTTC

d_call: .
clone_size: few
j_call: TRBJ2-3
v_call: TRBV7-9
cdr3_aa: CASSLEGRATDTQYF
cdr3_nt: TGTGCCAGCAGCTTAGAGGGCCGGGCGACAGATACGCAGTATTTT

d_call: .
clone_size: .
j_call: TRBJ2-7
v_call: TRBV7-6
cdr3_aa: CASSSSLAGSYEQYF
cdr3_nt: TGTGCCAGCAGCTCATCTCTCGCGGGGAGTTACGAGCAGTACTTC

d_call: TRBD1
clone_size: .
j_call: TRBJ1-3
v_call: TRBV29-1
cdr3_aa: CSVDPGGQSNTIYF
cdr3_nt: TGCAGCGTTGACCCAGGGGGGCAGTCAAACACCATATATTTT

d_call: .
clone_size: few
j_call: TRBJ2-5
v_call: TRBV6-1
cdr3_aa: CASSEVGGHPETQYF
cdr3_nt: TGTGCCAGCAGTGAAGTAGGGGGACACCCAGAGACCCAGTACTTC

d_call: .
clone_size: .
j_call: TRBJ1-4
v_call: TRBV7-9
cdr3_aa: CASSLSIPGEGEKLFF
cdr3_nt: TGTGCCAGCAGCTTATCGATCCCAGGGGAGGGCGAAAAACTGTTTTTT

d_call: TRBD2
clone_size: .
j_call: TRBJ2-5
v_call: TRBV5-1
cdr3_aa: CASRTSGGEQETQYF
cdr3_nt: TGCGCCAGCCGAACTAGCGGGGGGGAACAAGAGACCCAGTACTTC

d_call: TRBD2
clone_size: few
j_call: TRBJ2-5
v_call: TRBV20-1
cdr3_aa: CSASFQRGNTETQYF
cdr3_nt: TGCAGTGCTAGTTTCCAGCGGGGGAATACTGAGACCCAGTACTTC

d_call: .
clone_size: many
j_call: TRBJ2-5
v_call: TRBV7-9
cdr3_aa: CASSPPAAAGETQYF
cdr3_nt: TGTGCCAGCAGCCCCCCTGCGGCCGCCGGTGAGACCCAGTACTTC

d_call: TRBD2
clone_size: .
j_call: TRBJ2-1
v_call: TRBV12-3/TRBV12-4
cdr3_aa: CASSLTSGNNEQFF
cdr3_nt: TGTGCCAGCAGTCTGACTAGCGGAAACAATGAGCAGTTCTTC

d_call: TRBD2
clone_size: few
j_call: TRBJ2-2
v_call: TRBV28
cdr3_aa: CASSIAGGNTGELFF
cdr3_nt: TGTGCCAGCAGTATAGCGGGGGGCAACACCGGGGAGCTGTTTTTT

d_call: TRBD2
clone_size: few
j_call: TRBJ2-1
v_call: TRBV4-1
cdr3_aa: CASSQVLGTSGRNEQFF
cdr3_nt: TGCGCCAGCAGCCAAGTACTCGGGACTAGCGGGAGGAATGAGCAGTTCTTC

d_call: TRBD2
clone_size: few
j_call: TRBJ2-2
v_call: TRBV6-2/TRBV6-3
cdr3_aa: CASIGGLPNTGELFF
cdr3_nt: TGTGCCAGCATTGGGGGACTACCAAACACCGGGGAGCTGTTTTTT

d_call: .
clone_size: .
j_call: TRBJ2-5
v_call: TRBV27
cdr3_aa: CASSSIETQGEQYF
cdr3_nt: TGTGCCAGCAGTAGTATCGAGACTCAAGGGGAGCAGTACTTC

d_call: .
clone_size: few
j_call: TRBJ2-3
v_call: TRBV7-9
cdr3_aa: CASSSFGGSTDTQYF
cdr3_nt: TGTGCCAGCAGCTCCTTTGGCGGATCGACAGATACGCAGTATTTT

d_call: TRBD1
clone_size: few
j_call: TRBJ2-6
v_call: TRBV12-3/TRBV12-4
cdr3_aa: CASRPHTGTGRTGANVLTF
cdr3_nt: TGTGCCAGCAGGCCTCATACCGGGACAGGGCGGACTGGGGCCAACGTCCTGACTTTC

d_call: .
clone_size: many
j_call: TRBJ1-1
v_call: TRBV20-1
cdr3_aa: CSAQQGGEVTEAFF
cdr3_nt: TGCAGTGCCCAACAGGGAGGGGAGGTCACTGAAGCTTTCTTT

d_call: .
clone_size: .
j_call: TRBJ2-6
v_call: TRBV20-1
cdr3_aa: CSADLQGAPSGANVLTF
cdr3_nt: TGCAGTGCCGACCTTCAGGGAGCCCCCTCTGGGGCCAACGTCCTGACTTTC

d_call: .
clone_size: .
j_call: TRBJ2-1
v_call: TRBV3-1
cdr3_aa: CASSHSYQGGTRNEQFF
cdr3_nt: TGTGCCAGCAGCCACTCCTATCAGGGGGGGACGAGGAATGAGCAGTTCTTC

d_call: TRBD2
clone_size: .
j_call: TRBJ2-7
v_call: TRBV11-2
cdr3_aa: CASSRLSGRATYEQYF
cdr3_nt: TGTGCCAGCAGCCGTCTTAGCGGGAGGGCGACCTACGAGCAGTACTTC